Following are 27 T cell receptor beta chains from one sample sequenced in a study of blood T cell repertoires in COVID-19. TCRdb keeps only in-frame clones here, not all; method: immunoSEQ multiplex PCR. Seen here are 250,000 to 350,000 clones, approximately 85% observed once, and the top ten hold 0.87%. What was sequenced was peripheral blood. Receptors originate from a human donor with COVID-19, enrolled during active disease. The donor label of this sample is uncertain.

The J gene is TRBJ1-5, the V gene TRBV2; TRBD1 matches at 10 bases. The CDR3 is 13 residues long. V shed 6 bases and J 7 bases; nucleotides not matched to a gene: 3. Looked up from germline, CDR1 is SNHLY and CDR2 is FYNNEI. The CDR3 DNA reads TGTGCCAGCAGGGGGACAGGGGAACAGCCCCAGCATTTT. It encodes CASRGTGEQPQHF. Filled out from reference TRBV2 and TRBJ1-5, the complete variable domain reads EPEVTQTPSHQVTQMGQEVILRCVPISNHLYFYWYRQILGQKVEFLVSFYNNEISEKSEIFDDQFSVERPDGSNFTLKIRSTKLEDSAMYFCASRGTGEQPQHFGDGTRLSIL.

V is TRBV19 and J is TRBJ1-3; the D gene is possibly TRBD1 (6 bases). From germline, CDR1 is LNHDA and CDR2 SQIVND (reference sequence). This CDR3 has 17 amino acids. V shed 6 bases and J shed 2 bases, with 20 bases lying between them. CDR3 DNA sequence: TGTGCCAGTAGAGGGGGTGGAATCAGGGTCGCTGGAAACACCATATATTTT. Encoded protein: CASRGGGIRVAGNTIYF.

The chain carries TRBV6-2 or TRBV6-3 and TRBJ2-3; the D is unclear. V was trimmed by 0 bases and J by 8 bases, leaving 12 bases between them. Germline-derived CDR1 and CDR2 are MNHEY and SVGEGT. This CDR3 spans 14 amino acids. This chain's CDR3 is CASSYSKSTGTQYF. The CDR3 bases are TGTGCCAGCAGTTACTCGAAGTCTACCGGTACGCAGTATTTT.

This clone was observed a handful of times. The chain joins TRBV7-6 to TRBJ2-1, with 8 bases matching TRBD1. Looked up from germline, CDR1 is SGHVS and CDR2 is FNYEAQ. This CDR3 has 18 residues. V was pared by 4 bases and J by 4 bases, with 15 bases of the junction left unmatched. CDR3 loop: CASSSLQGTGPLYNEQFF. Here the CDR3 DNA reads TGTGCCAGCAGCTCCCTCCAGGGGACAGGCCCACTTTACAATGAGCAGTTCTTC.

This sequence joins TRBV5-6 and TRBJ1-6; D is unresolved. The CDR3 spans 13 residues. Germline lookup yields CDR1 SGHDT and CDR2 YYEEEE. Trimming took off 1 base at V and 6 bases at J, with 5 bases between the two ends. CDR3: CASSLLRNSPLHF. The DNA for the CDR3 is TGTGCCAGCAGCTTGCTGCGTAATTCACCCCTCCACTTT.

The chain links TRBV7-9 to TRBJ1-6; TRBD1 agrees at 7 bases. Germline V CDR1 and CDR2: SEHNR, FQNEAQ (reference sequence). J lost 8 bases, V lost 2 bases, and 6 bases had no gene match. The CDR3 contains 15 residues. CDR3 sequence reads: CASSLRRDRDSPLHF. CDR3 sequence (DNA): TGTGCCAGCAGCTTACGGCGGGACAGAGATTCACCCCTCCACTTT.

The chain carries TRBV28 and TRBJ1-1; 9 nucleotides line up with TRBD1. Germline V CDR1 and CDR2: MDHEN, SYDVKM. V was pared by 1 base and J by 11 bases, with 5 bases of the junction left unmatched. The CDR3 loop spans 13 amino acids. The CDR3 loop is CASSLSQGAAAFF. The CDR3 DNA is TGTGCCAGCAGTTTATCACAGGGGGCGGCGGCTTTCTTT.

This clone was recorded only once. The V and J genes are TRBV11-2 and TRBJ2-7, with 7 bases aligning to TRBD2. In germline, CDR1 is SGHAT, CDR2 FQNNGV. This CDR3 is 15 amino acids long. The V and J ends lost 5 bases and 3 bases, in that order; junction bases with no gene match: 10. In DNA form, the CDR3 reads TGTGCCAGCAGCCCAGGGAGGGGACGGGGCTACGAGCAGTACTTC. It encodes CASSPGRGRGYEQYF.

The CDR3 protein is CASTTGLAYRTDTQYF. The CDR3 nucleotides are TGTGCCAGCACCACCGGGTTAGCCTATCGCACAGATACGCAGTATTTT. V gene TRBV28 combines with J gene TRBJ2-3; the D is unclear. Germline CDR1 and CDR2: MDHEN and SYDVKM. V was pared by 7 bases and J by 1 base, with 18 bases between. This CDR3 is 16 amino acids long.

J is TRBJ2-7 and V is TRBV19, with 9 bases that match TRBD2. The CDR3 covers 13 residues. V lost 7 bases, J lost 7 bases, and 8 bases stayed unmatched. Looked up from germline, CDR1 is LNHDA and CDR2 is SQIVND (reference sequence). CDR3 sequence: CASTNSGSGEQYF. CDR3 nucleotide sequence: TGTGCCAGTACCAATAGCGGGAGTGGTGAGCAGTACTTC. Full variable domain (remainder filled in from reference TRBV19 and TRBJ2-7): DGGITQSPKYLFRKEGQNVTLSCEQNLNHDAMYWYRQDPGQGLRLIYYSQIVNDFQKGDIAEGYSVSREKKESFPLTVTSAQKNPTAFYLCASTNSGSGEQYFGPGTRLTVT.

The CDR3 region is CASSLGGADNEKLFF. CDR3 coding DNA: TGCGCCAGCAGCTTGGGAGGTGCTGACAATGAAAAACTGTTTTTT. The rearrangement joins TRBV5-1 to TRBJ1-4, with D unclear. CDR1 and CDR2 from the germline V gene are SGHRS and YFSETQ. The CDR3 is 15 amino acids. Trimming stripped 0 bases from V and 5 bases from J, with 11 bases between. Looking up the rest from reference TRBV5-1 and TRBJ1-4 gives the full variable domain: KAGVTQTPRYLIKTRGQQVTLSCSPISGHRSVSWYQQTPGQGLQFLFEYFSETQRNKGNFPGRFSGRQFSNSRSEMNVSTLELGDSALYLCASSLGGADNEKLFFGSGTQLSVL.

The chain links TRBV28 to TRBJ1-3; no firm D call. The V end lost 2 bases, the J end lost 0 bases, and 8 bases lay between the germline ends. In germline, CDR1 is MDHEN, CDR2 SYDVKM. This CDR3 comprises 15 residues. In DNA form, the CDR3 reads TGTGCCAGCAGTTTACAGGTGGTCTCTGGAAACACCATATATTTT. Translation: CASSLQVVSGNTIYF. Looking up the rest from reference TRBV28 and TRBJ1-3 gives the full variable domain: DVKVTQSSRYLVKRTGEKVFLECVQDMDHENMFWYRQDPGLGLRLIYFSYDVKMKEKGDIPEGYSVSREKKERFSLILESASTNQTSMYLCASSLQVVSGNTIYFGEGSWLTVV.

This clone appeared a single time. This chain links TRBV7-3 with TRBJ2-1; 9 nucleotides line up with TRBD2. The germline CDR1 and CDR2 sequences are SGHTA and FQGTGA. The length of the CDR3 is 14 residues. V was pared by 11 bases and J by 8 bases, with 13 bases of the junction left unmatched. CDR3 sequence reads: CAAGTARTSDEQFF. CDR3 bases: TGTGCCGCGGGGACGGCGAGGACTAGCGATGAGCAGTTCTTC.

The gene calls are TRBV6-5 and TRBJ1-5; 9 bases map to TRBD1. Germline CDR1 is MNHEY and CDR2 is SVGAGI. Trimming cost V 6 bases and J 7 bases; bases outside gene matches: 10. The CDR3 loop spans 15 amino acids. The CDR3 loop is CASSPPGQGHQPQHF. In DNA form, the CDR3 reads TGTGCCAGCAGCCCCCCGGGACAGGGTCACCAGCCCCAGCATTTT.

The CDR3 loop reads CASSRDRGIDEQFF. The DNA for the CDR3 is TGTGCCAGCAGCCGGGACAGGGGCATCGATGAGCAGTTCTTC. The V gene is TRBV6-5, the J gene TRBJ2-1, with TRBD1 identical over 10 bases. The germline CDR1 and CDR2 sequences are MNHEY and SVGAGI. J lost 8 bases, V lost 6 bases, and 7 bases had no gene match. This CDR3 comprises 14 residues.

The V gene is TRBV10-3, the J gene TRBJ2-1, with D possibly matching TRBD2 (7 bases). The CDR3 has 15 residues. Germline V gene data show CDR1 as ENHRY and CDR2 as SYGVKD. Trimming stripped 4 bases from V and 8 bases from J, with 18 bases between. CDR3 amino acids: CAISARGAGADEQFF. The DNA of the CDR3 is TGTGCCATCAGTGCTCGGGGGGCAGGGGCGGATGAGCAGTTCTTC.

Only a few counts were recorded for this clone. The V gene is TRBV6-1, the J gene TRBJ1-2; D is possibly TRBD1 (5 bases). V was cut by 1 base and J by 8 bases, with 17 bases left in between. This CDR3 spans 15 amino acids. Germline V gene sequence: CDR1 MNHNS, CDR2 SASEGT. The CDR3 coding sequence is TGTGCCAGCAGTGAAGTGGGAGGGGTGTTATACGGCTACACCTTC. Translating it yields CASSEVGGVLYGYTF.

V and J are TRBV28 and TRBJ1-4; tentatively, D is TRBD1 (6 bases). Germline V gene lookup returns CDR1 MDHEN and CDR2 SYDVKM. V shed 2 bases and J shed 6 bases, with 10 bases lying between them. The CDR3 covers 14 residues. The CDR3 sequence: CASSLVGGHEKLFF. The CDR3 DNA follows: TGTGCCAGCAGTTTAGTAGGGGGACATGAAAAACTGTTTTTT.

The rearrangement uses TRBV28 and TRBJ2-7, with TRBD2 matching 8 bases. V shed 10 bases and J 5 bases; nucleotides not matched to a gene: 13. This CDR3 region has 14 residues. Germline CDR1 MDHEN, CDR2 SYDVKM. In DNA, the CDR3 is TGTGCCACCCTAAATCCCGGGACTAGGAACGAGCAGTACTTC. It encodes CATLNPGTRNEQYF.

The chain links TRBV4-3 to TRBJ1-2, with a weak D call TRBD1 (5 bases). Germline assignment: CDR1 LGHNA and CDR2 YSLEER. This CDR3 region has 13 residues. Deletions cut 6 bases from V and 8 bases from J, with 16 bases between. The DNA for the CDR3 is TGCGCCAGCAGTCCCCGGGCGCAGGGCGGCTACACCTTC. It yields the protein CASSPRAQGGYTF.

In nucleotides, the CDR3 is TGTGCCAGCAGCTTGGACAGGTCCCAAGAGACCCAGTACTTC. Encoded protein: CASSLDRSQETQYF. This chain links TRBV7-8 with TRBJ2-5, with 7 bases fitting TRBD1. V shed 3 bases and J 1 base; nucleotides not matched to a gene: 2. The V gene's germline CDR1 is SGHVS and CDR2 FQNEAQ. There are 14 residues in the CDR3.

V gene TRBV5-1 combines with J gene TRBJ2-3, with D unresolved. This CDR3 comprises 14 residues. V was shortened by 1 base and J by 5 bases, with 11 bases between the two germline ends. Germline loops: CDR1 SGHRS, CDR2 YFSETQ. The DNA of the CDR3 is TGCGCCAGCAGCTTGACCCAGGCCGTAGATACGCAGTATTTT. Its protein is CASSLTQAVDTQYF. Full variable domain (missing parts from reference TRBV5-1 and TRBJ2-3): KAGVTQTPRYLIKTRGQQVTLSCSPISGHRSVSWYQQTPGQGLQFLFEYFSETQRNKGNFPGRFSGRQFSNSRSEMNVSTLELGDSALYLCASSLTQAVDTQYFGPGTRLTVL.

The chain uses TRBV9 and TRBJ2-2, with TRBD1 matching 7 bases. The germline V gene has CDR1 SGDLS and CDR2 YYNGEE. CDR3 length: 20 amino acids. V was pared by 2 bases and J by 2 bases, with 18 bases of the junction left unmatched. In DNA form, the CDR3 reads TGTGCCAGCAGCGTGAGCGCAAGGGCAACAGGGGAAAGAAACACCGGGGAGCTGTTTTTT. It specifies CASSVSARATGERNTGELFF.

Regarding this clone: Other DNA sequences of this sample code for an identical CDR3. The J gene is TRBJ1-5, the V gene TRBV5-1; TRBD1 matches at 7 bases. The CDR3 length is 15 residues. J was trimmed by 2 bases and V by 0 bases; bases with no gene match: 2. Looked up from germline, CDR1 is SGHRS and CDR2 is YFSETQ. The CDR3 coding sequence is TGCGCCAGCAGCTTGGGTACAGGGGGCAATCAGCCCCAGCATTTT. Residues: CASSLGTGGNQPQHF.

The chain is built from TRBV7-3 and TRBJ2-1, with D tentatively TRBD2 (5 bases). Trimming removed 4 bases from V and 1 base from J, with 14 bases in between. The CDR3 spans 16 residues. Germline CDR1 reads SGHTA; CDR2 reads FQGTGA. This CDR3 reads CASSSAPSMSYNEQFF. CDR3 nucleotide sequence: TGTGCCAGCAGCTCAGCCCCTAGCATGTCCTACAATGAGCAGTTCTTC.

V usage is TRBV7-2 and J usage is TRBJ1-5, with D tentatively TRBD1 (6 bases). Per the germline V gene, CDR1 is SGHTA and CDR2 is FQGNSA. This CDR3 has 14 residues. V was clipped by 2 bases and J by 7 bases, with 12 bases between them. CDR3 protein: CASSLIPTGQPQHF. CDR3 DNA: TGTGCCAGCAGCTTAATCCCGACAGGACAGCCCCAGCATTTT. Based on the CDR3 plus reference TRBV7-2 and TRBJ1-5, the full variable domain is GAGVSQSPSNKVTEKGKDVELRCDPISGHTALYWYRQSLGQGLEFLIYFQGNSAPDKSGLPSDRFSAERTGGSVSTLTIQRTQQEDSAVYLCASSLIPTGQPQHFGDGTRLSIL.

This chain uses TRBV6-5 with TRBJ1-4; a weak D match, TRBD1 (5 bases). Germline V gene data show CDR1 as MNHEY and CDR2 as SVGAGI. The V end was cut by 2 bases, the J end by 6 bases, with 10 bases between. The CDR3 extends over 14 amino acids. For the CDR3, the DNA is TGTGCCAGCAGTTACGGAGGGGATGATGAAAAACTGTTTTTT. Translating it yields CASSYGGDDEKLFF.